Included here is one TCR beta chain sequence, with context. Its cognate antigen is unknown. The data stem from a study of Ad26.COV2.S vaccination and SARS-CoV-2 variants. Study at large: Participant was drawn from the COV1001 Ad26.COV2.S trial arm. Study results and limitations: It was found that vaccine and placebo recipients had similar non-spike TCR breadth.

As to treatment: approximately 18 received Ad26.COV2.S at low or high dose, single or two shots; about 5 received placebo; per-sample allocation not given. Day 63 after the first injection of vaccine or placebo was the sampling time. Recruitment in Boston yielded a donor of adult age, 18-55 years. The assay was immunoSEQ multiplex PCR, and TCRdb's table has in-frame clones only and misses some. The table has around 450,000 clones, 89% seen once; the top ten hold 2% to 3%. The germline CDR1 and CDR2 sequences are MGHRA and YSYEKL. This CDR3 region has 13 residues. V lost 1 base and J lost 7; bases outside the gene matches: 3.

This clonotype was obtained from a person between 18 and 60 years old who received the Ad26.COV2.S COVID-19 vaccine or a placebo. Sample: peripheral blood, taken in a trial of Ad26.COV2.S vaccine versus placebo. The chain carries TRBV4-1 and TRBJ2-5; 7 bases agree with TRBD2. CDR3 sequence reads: CASSQGGGRTQYF. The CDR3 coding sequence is TGCGCCAGCAGCCAAGGGGGGGGAAGGACCCAGTACTTC.